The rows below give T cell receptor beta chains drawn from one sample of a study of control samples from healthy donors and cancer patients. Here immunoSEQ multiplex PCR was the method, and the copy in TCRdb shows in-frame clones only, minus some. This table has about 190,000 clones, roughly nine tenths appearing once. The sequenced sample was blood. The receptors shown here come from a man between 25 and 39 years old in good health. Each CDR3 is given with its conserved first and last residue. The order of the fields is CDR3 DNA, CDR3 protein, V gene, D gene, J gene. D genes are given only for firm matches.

TGTGCCAGCAGCCTCAGCGGGGGGGCAGGAGATACGCAGTATTTT | CASSLSGGAGDTQYF | TRBV7-9 | TRBD2 | TRBJ2-3
TGTGCCAGCAGTTCCTCTGGAGTCGGACAGTCGAACACCGGGGAGCTGTTTTTT | CASSSSGVGQSNTGELFF | TRBV27 | - | TRBJ2-2
TGTGCCAGTAGGCGAGTTTCGGACTCCTACGAGCAGTACTTC | CASRRVSDSYEQYF | TRBV19 | - | TRBJ2-7
TGTGCCAGCAATTGGCGAATGGGGTATACTGAAGCTTTCTTT | CASNWRMGYTEAFF | TRBV27 | - | TRBJ1-1
TGTGCCAGCAGCCAACAGGTTATGAACACTGAAGCTTTCTTT | CASSQQVMNTEAFF | TRBV7-9 | - | TRBJ1-1
TGCGCCAGCAGCCCCAACAGGGGGCCCTTTGTTTACAATGAGCAGTTCTTC | CASSPNRGPFVYNEQFF | TRBV5-1 | TRBD1 | TRBJ2-1
TGTGCCAGCAGTCAAGACATGCACAACAATGAGCAGTTCTTC | CASSQDMHNNEQFF | TRBV2 | - | TRBJ2-1
TGTGCCAGCAGCTTAGGATCAGGGATCTCCAATCAGCCCCAGCATTTT | CASSLGSGISNQPQHF | TRBV7-8 | - | TRBJ1-5
TGCGCCAGCAGCCACCAAACGGGGGAAAAACTGTTTTTT | CASSHQTGEKLFF | TRBV4-1 | - | TRBJ1-4
TGTGCCAGCAGCTTTGACAGGAGCACAGATACGCAGTATTTT | CASSFDRSTDTQYF | TRBV11-2 | - | TRBJ2-3
TGCGCCAGCAGCGGAGAGCTAGGCACTGAAGCTTTCTTT | CASSGELGTEAFF | TRBV5-1 | - | TRBJ1-1
TGTGCCAGCTCACCACCGCTGGGAGACGAAGCTTTCTTT | CASSPPLGDEAFF | TRBV18 | - | TRBJ1-1
TGTGCCAGCAGCATACACAGGGGGCACTACACTGAAGCTTTCTTT | CASSIHRGHYTEAFF | TRBV9 | TRBD1 | TRBJ1-1
TGTGCCAGCAGTACAGGGTTTGGATACGAGCAGTACTTC | CASSTGFGYEQYF | TRBV6-5 | - | TRBJ2-7
TGTGCCAGCTCACCATTTTTGGCGGGACAAGATGCGAATGAGCAGTTCTTC | CASSPFLAGQDANEQFF | TRBV18 | - | TRBJ2-1
TGTGCCACCAGCAGAGACGGGGGTCCCTACGAGCAGTACTTC | CATSRDGGPYEQYF | TRBV15 | - | TRBJ2-7
TGTGCCAGTAGTTTCGTCCTGAACAATCAGCCCCAGCATTTT | CASSFVLNNQPQHF | TRBV19 | - | TRBJ1-5
TGTGCCAGCAACGGGGGGTACAATGAGCAGTTCTTC | CASNGGYNEQFF | TRBV2 | TRBD2 | TRBJ2-1
TGTGCCTGGAAGGGGCTGGACAATGAGCAGTTCTTC | CAWKGLDNEQFF | TRBV30 | - | TRBJ2-1
TGTGCCAGCAGTTTAACCGATACGCAGTATTTT | CASSLTDTQYF | TRBV12-3/TRBV12-4 | - | TRBJ2-3
TGTGCCAGCAGTGACTCGACCGGTGCCAGCTCCTACAATGAGCAGTTCTTC | CASSDSTGASSYNEQFF | TRBV27 | - | TRBJ2-1
TGTGCCAGTAGTTCCGGGACACGACTCAACGCCTACGAGCAGTACTTC | CASSSGTRLNAYEQYF | TRBV19 | - | TRBJ2-7
TGTGCCAGTAGCCTCCGGGACAGCAATCAGCCCCAGCATTTT | CASSLRDSNQPQHF | TRBV19 | - | TRBJ1-5
TGTGCCAGCAGTATCCCGATTTCGGGAGCAGGGACTGAAGCTTTCTTT | CASSIPISGAGTEAFF | TRBV28 | - | TRBJ1-1